Listed below are T cell receptor beta chains from one sample, sequenced in a study of a mutant IDH1 vaccine in newly diagnosed glioma. Antigens for these TCRs are unknown. The data were produced by immunoSEQ multiplex PCR, yet TCRdb's version contains in-frame clones alone and is incomplete. The data hold tens of thousands of clones, with approximately 72% observed a single time. Source: PBMCs, taken from a glioma patient whose treatment included an IDH1 peptide vaccine. These receptors came from a man aged 45 to 65 with glioma. The CDR3 runs from the conserved cysteine through the conserved F or W. D genes are given only for firm matches. Clone sizes are given selectively: once, few, many, or a class where the clone is expanded.

medium-sized | TRBJ2-7 | TRBV7-2 | . | CASSLGPGTYEQYF | TGTGCCAGCAGCTTAGGGCCGGGAACCTACGAGCAGTACTTC
. | TRBJ1-2 | TRBV6-6 | . | CASSSRDKRYTF | TGTGCCAGCAGCTCCCGGGACAAGCGCTACACCTTC
once | TRBJ1-5 | TRBV9 | . | CASSAGSDGFNQPQHF | TGTGCCAGCAGCGCCGGCTCGGACGGCTTTAATCAGCCCCAGCATTTT
. | TRBJ1-1 | TRBV5-6 | . | CASSIAGRYTEAFF | TGTGCCAGCAGCATTGCCGGACGGTACACTGAAGCTTTCTTT
. | TRBJ2-7 | TRBV4-1 | . | CASSPDDRGNEQYF | TGCGCCAGCAGCCCGGACGATCGCGGAAACGAGCAGTACTTC
. | TRBJ1-2 | TRBV30 | . | CAWSTLRDGYTF | TGTGCCTGGAGTACGCTCCGGGATGGCTACACCTTC
. | TRBJ1-1 | TRBV5-5 | . | CASTVTLDTEAFF | TGTGCCAGCACCGTAACCCTTGACACTGAAGCTTTCTTT
. | TRBJ1-1 | TRBV10-3 | . | CAISEYAGMNTEAFF | TGTGCCATCAGTGAGTACGCAGGTATGAACACTGAAGCTTTCTTT
. | TRBJ1-3 | TRBV7-9 | . | CASSFSSVGNTIYF | TGTGCCAGCAGCTTTTCCTCAGTAGGAAACACCATATATTTT
few | TRBJ1-4 | TRBV28 | . | CASSLHSGWEKLFF | TGTGCCAGCAGTTTACATTCGGGTTGGGAAAAACTGTTTTTT
. | TRBJ2-7 | TRBV2 | . | CASSGRQASYEQYF | TGTGCCAGCAGTGGCCGACAGGCATCCTACGAGCAGTACTTC
. | TRBJ2-1 | TRBV5-1 | TRBD2 | CASQRGYNEQFF | TGCGCCAGCCAGCGGGGCTACAATGAGCAGTTCTTC
. | TRBJ1-2 | TRBV9 | . | CASSVTPSIASYGYTF | TGTGCCAGCAGCGTTACCCCCTCTATCGCTAGCTATGGCTACACCTTC
. | TRBJ1-5 | TRBV23-1 | TRBD1 | CASSQWGDRVRVGQPQHF | TGCGCCAGCAGTCAATGGGGGGACAGGGTAAGGGTGGGTCAGCCCCAGCATTTT
. | TRBJ2-7 | TRBV10-1 | TRBD1 | CASSEGTGTPYEQYF | TGCGCCAGCAGTGAAGGGACAGGGACCCCCTACGAGCAGTACTTC
. | TRBJ2-7 | TRBV4-3 | . | CASSQDRTVVYEQYF | TGCGCCAGCAGCCAAGACAGGACAGTCGTCTACGAGCAGTACTTC